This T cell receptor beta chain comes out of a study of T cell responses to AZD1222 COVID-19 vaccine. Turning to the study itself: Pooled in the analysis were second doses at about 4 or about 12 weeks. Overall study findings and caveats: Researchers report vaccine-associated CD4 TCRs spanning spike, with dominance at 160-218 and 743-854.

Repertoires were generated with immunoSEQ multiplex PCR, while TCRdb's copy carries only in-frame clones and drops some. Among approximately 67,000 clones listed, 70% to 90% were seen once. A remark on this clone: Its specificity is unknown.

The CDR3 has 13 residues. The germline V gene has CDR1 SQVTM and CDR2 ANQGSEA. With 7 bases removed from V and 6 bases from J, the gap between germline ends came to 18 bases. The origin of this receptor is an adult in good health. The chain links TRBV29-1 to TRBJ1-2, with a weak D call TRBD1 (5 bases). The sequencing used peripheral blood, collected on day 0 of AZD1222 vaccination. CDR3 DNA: TGCAGCGGCTTGGGGCAGGGAGACGATGGCTACACCTTC. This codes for CSGLGQGDDGYTF.